This TCR beta chain was captured by sequencing in a study of CD8 T cells in ankylosing spondylitis. Overall study results and limits: Earlier reports found some motif variants in synovial fluid and blood in reactive arthritis.

Ten or more counts support this clonotype. Its specificity is not known. Germline CDR1 is MNHNS and CDR2 is SASEGT. The CDR3 length is 15 residues. V lost 4 bases, J lost 0 bases, and 13 bases lay in between. With molecular barcodes, quantitative 5'-RACE was used to make the TCR beta libraries. TCRdb analysed the 5' RACE reads with MiXCR anew, one entry per CDR3 protein. Of over 110,000 distinct CDR3 sequences listed, about 8% are singletons. This receptor was obtained from a male donor with ankylosing spondylitis. The sequenced sample consisted of synovial fluid, either unsorted or a sorted T cell fraction (not recorded which). The rearrangement uses TRBV6-1 and TRBJ2-7, with D unresolved. The CDR3 reads CASSGPSRSSYEQYF. The DNA of the CDR3 is TGTGCCAGCAGTGGGCCAAGTAGAAGCTCCTACGAGCAGTACTTC.